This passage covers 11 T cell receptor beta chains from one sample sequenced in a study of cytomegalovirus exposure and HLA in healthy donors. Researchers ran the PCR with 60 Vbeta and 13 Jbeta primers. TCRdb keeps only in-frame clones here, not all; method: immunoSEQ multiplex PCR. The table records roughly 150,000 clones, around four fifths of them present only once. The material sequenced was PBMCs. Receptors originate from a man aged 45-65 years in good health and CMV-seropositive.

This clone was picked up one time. The CDR3 sequence: CASSYGIGAVSYEQYF. For the CDR3, the DNA is TGTGCCAGCAGTTACGGAATCGGAGCGGTCTCCTACGAGCAGTACTTC. V is TRBV6-5 and J is TRBJ2-7; perhaps TRBD2 as D (5 bases). Germline CDR1 and CDR2: MNHEY and SVGAGI. CDR3 length: 16 amino acids. V was cut by 2 bases and J by 0 bases, with 14 bases left in between.

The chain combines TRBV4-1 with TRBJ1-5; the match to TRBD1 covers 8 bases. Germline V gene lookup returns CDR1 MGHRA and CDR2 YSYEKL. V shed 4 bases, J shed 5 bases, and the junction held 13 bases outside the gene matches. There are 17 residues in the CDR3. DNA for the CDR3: TGCGCCAGCAGCCGCAATACAGGGGGGAGGCCCGATCAGCCCCAGCATTTT. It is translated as CASSRNTGGRPDQPQHF.

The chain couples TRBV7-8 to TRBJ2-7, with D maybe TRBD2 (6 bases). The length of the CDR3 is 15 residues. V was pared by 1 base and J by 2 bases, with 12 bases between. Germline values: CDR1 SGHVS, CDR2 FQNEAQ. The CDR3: CASSLEGSGPYEQYF. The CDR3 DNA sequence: TGTGCCAGCAGCTTAGAGGGTAGCGGCCCCTACGAGCAGTACTTC.

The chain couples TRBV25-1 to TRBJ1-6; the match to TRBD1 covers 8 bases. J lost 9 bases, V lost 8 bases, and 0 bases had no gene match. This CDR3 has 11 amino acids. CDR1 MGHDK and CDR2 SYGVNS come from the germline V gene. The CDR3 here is CASGQGSPLHF. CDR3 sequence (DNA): TGTGCCAGCGGACAGGGTTCACCCCTCCACTTT.

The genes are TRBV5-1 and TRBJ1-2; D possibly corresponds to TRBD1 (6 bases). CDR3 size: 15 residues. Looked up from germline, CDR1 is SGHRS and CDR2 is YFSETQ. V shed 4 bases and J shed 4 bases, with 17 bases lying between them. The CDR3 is CASSPVPGGLYGYTF. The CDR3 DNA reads TGCGCCAGCAGCCCCGTCCCGGGGGGCCTCTATGGCTACACCTTC.

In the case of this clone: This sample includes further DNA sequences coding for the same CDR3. CDR3 sequence reads: CASSLGTGTGETQYF. For the CDR3, the DNA is TGCGCCAGCAGCTTGGGGACAGGGACGGGAGAGACCCAGTACTTC. The J gene is TRBJ2-5, the V gene TRBV5-1, with 8 bases fitting TRBD1. The V gene end was trimmed by 0 bases and the J gene end by 4 bases; junction bases not matched to a gene: 5. This CDR3 has 15 residues. CDR1 SGHRS and CDR2 YFSETQ come from the germline V gene.

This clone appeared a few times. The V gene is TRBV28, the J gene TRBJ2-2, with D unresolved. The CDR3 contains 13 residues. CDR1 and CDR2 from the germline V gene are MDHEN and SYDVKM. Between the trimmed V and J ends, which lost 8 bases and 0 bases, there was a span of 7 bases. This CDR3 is CASRRANTGELFF. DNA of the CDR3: TGTGCCAGCCGTCGGGCGAACACCGGGGAGCTGTTTTTT.

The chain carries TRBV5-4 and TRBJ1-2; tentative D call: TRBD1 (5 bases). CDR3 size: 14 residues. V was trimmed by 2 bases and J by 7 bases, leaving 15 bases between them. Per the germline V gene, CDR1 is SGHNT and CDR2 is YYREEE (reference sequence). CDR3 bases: TGTGCCAGCAGCTTCAGGACACCTGGACGTGGCTACACCTTC. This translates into CASSFRTPGRGYTF.

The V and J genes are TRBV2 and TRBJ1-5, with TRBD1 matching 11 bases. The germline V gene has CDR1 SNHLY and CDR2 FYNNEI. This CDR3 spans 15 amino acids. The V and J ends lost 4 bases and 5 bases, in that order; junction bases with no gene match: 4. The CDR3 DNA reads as TGTGCCAGCAGTGGGGGGACAGGGGGATATCAGCCCCAGCATTTT. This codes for CASSGGTGGYQPQHF.

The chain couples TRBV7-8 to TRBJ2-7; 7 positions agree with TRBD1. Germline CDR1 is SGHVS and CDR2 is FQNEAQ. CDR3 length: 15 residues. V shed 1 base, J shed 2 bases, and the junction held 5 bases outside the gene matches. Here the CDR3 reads CASSLDTGTAYEQYF. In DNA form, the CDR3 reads TGTGCCAGCAGCTTAGACACCGGGACAGCCTACGAGCAGTACTTC.

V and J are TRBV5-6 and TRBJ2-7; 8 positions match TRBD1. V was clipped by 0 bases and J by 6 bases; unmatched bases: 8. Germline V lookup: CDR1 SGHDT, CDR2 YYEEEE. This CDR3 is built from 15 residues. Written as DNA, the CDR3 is TGTGCCAGCAGCTTGGTGGACAGGGAGCAGATCGAGCAGTACTTC. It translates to CASSLVDREQIEQYF.